This T cell receptor (beta chain) is drawn from a study of early T cells in non-severe SARS-CoV-2 infection. Study-level information: Sequencing of bulk RNA from unsorted whole blood was done, without chain pairing.

Study observations and caveats: Lookups in VDJdb leaned toward anti-spike CD8 responses and missed private and CD4 specificities.

Researchers tagged individual cDNA molecules with unique molecular identifiers. TCRdb passed the 5' RACE reads through MiXCR, listing each CDR3 protein once. Here the sample spans tens of thousands of distinct CDR3 sequences, roughly 9.9% being singletons. This clonotype showed up many times. Its cognate antigen is unknown. The J segment lost 0 bases and the V segment lost 5 bases, leaving 7 bases of the junction unmatched. The CDR3 has 16 amino acids. The rearrangement joins TRBV12-3 or TRBV12-4 to TRBJ2-4; 7 bases fit TRBD1. The TCR sequence derives from an adult who was a healthcare worker with PCR-confirmed SARS-CoV-2 infection or an uninfected control (not recorded which). The sequencing input was whole blood. CDR3 in amino acids: CASSRGTVLAKNIQYF. DNA for the CDR3: TGTGCCAGCAGTAGAGGGACAGTTCTAGCCAAAAACATTCAGTACTTC.